One and the same sample provided the 8 T cell receptor beta chains below, sequenced in a study of glioma-infiltrating T cells after dendritic cell vaccination. Repertoires were generated with immunoSEQ multiplex PCR, while TCRdb's copy carries only in-frame clones and drops some. The sample has some 87,000 clones; 85% are singletons. The material was blood, obtained before dendritic cell vaccination. All receptors derive from a human donor with glioblastoma.

This clone came up once. This chain uses TRBV7-2 with TRBJ1-2; D ambiguous. The CDR3 has 13 amino acids. The germline V and J ends were trimmed by 1 base and 8 bases, with 11 bases remaining between them. The V gene's germline CDR1 is SGHTA and CDR2 FQGNSA. CDR3 nucleotide sequence: TGTGCCAGCAGCTTAGGGGCAGTCCAGGGCTACACCTTC. Its protein product is CASSLGAVQGYTF.

The chain has TRBV2 and TRBJ2-5; D is ambiguous. Between the trimmed V and J ends, which lost 4 bases and 5 bases, there was a span of 14 bases. In germline, CDR1 is SNHLY, CDR2 FYNNEI. The CDR3 contains 14 residues. The CDR3 is CASSGAPTYETQYF. The CDR3 DNA follows: TGTGCCAGCAGTGGGGCACCGACCTATGAGACCCAGTACTTC.

The chain links TRBV29-1 to TRBJ1-4, with D perhaps TRBD1 (6 bases). The CDR3 loop spans 12 amino acids. CDR1 SQVTM and CDR2 ANQGSEA come from the germline V gene. Trimming took off 6 bases at V and 7 bases at J, with 12 bases between the two ends. The CDR3 here is CSVGEQGEKLFF. Here the CDR3 DNA reads TGCAGCGTGGGGGAACAGGGTGAAAAACTGTTTTTT.

The chain has TRBV28 and TRBJ1-2; no firm D call. The CDR3 runs to 16 residues. V shed 4 bases and J shed 1 base, with 16 bases lying between them. Germline V lookup: CDR1 MDHEN, CDR2 SYDVKM. The CDR3 region is CASSSPLREFNYGYTF. The CDR3 bases are TGTGCCAGCAGTTCCCCCCTACGGGAGTTTAACTATGGCTACACCTTC.

The chain employs TRBV4-2 and TRBJ2-1, with D perhaps matching TRBD1 (5 bases). Germline CDR1 is LGHNA and CDR2 is YNFKEQ. The CDR3 extends over 11 amino acids. V was shortened by 7 bases and J by 9 bases, with 10 bases between the two germline ends. The CDR3 nucleotides read TGTGCCAGCAACCTAAGGGGTGAGCAGTTCTTC. Protein sequence: CASNLRGEQFF.

V usage is TRBV4-1 and J usage is TRBJ2-3; the match to TRBD2 covers 12 bases. Per the germline V gene, CDR1 is MGHRA and CDR2 is YSYEKL. The ends lost 3 bases at V and 8 bases at J; junction bases unmatched: 9. CDR3 length equals 16 residues. The chain's CDR3 is CASSHRTSGAVGTQYF. Written as DNA, the CDR3 is TGCGCCAGCAGCCACCGGACTAGCGGGGCGGTGGGTACGCAGTATTTT.

The chain has TRBV7-9 and TRBJ1-2, with D possibly being TRBD1 (5 bases). Germline V CDR1 and CDR2: SEHNR, FQNEAQ (reference sequence). The CDR3 totals 15 residues. Trimming took off 7 bases at V and 2 bases at J, with 17 bases between the two ends. CDR3 amino acids: CASTLLGSGNYGYTF. CDR3 DNA: TGTGCCAGCACTCTCCTAGGGTCAGGGAACTATGGCTACACCTTC.

This clone turned up a few times. The V call is TRBV19, the J call TRBJ1-4; D possibly corresponds to TRBD1 (5 bases). This CDR3 has 17 residues. Germline V gene sequence: CDR1 LNHDA, CDR2 SQIVND (reference sequence). V was pared by 0 bases and J by 4 bases, with 15 bases between. The CDR3 sequence: CASSIDESGLINEKLFF. In DNA form, the CDR3 reads TGTGCCAGTAGTATAGATGAATCGGGACTGATTAATGAAAAACTGTTTTTT.